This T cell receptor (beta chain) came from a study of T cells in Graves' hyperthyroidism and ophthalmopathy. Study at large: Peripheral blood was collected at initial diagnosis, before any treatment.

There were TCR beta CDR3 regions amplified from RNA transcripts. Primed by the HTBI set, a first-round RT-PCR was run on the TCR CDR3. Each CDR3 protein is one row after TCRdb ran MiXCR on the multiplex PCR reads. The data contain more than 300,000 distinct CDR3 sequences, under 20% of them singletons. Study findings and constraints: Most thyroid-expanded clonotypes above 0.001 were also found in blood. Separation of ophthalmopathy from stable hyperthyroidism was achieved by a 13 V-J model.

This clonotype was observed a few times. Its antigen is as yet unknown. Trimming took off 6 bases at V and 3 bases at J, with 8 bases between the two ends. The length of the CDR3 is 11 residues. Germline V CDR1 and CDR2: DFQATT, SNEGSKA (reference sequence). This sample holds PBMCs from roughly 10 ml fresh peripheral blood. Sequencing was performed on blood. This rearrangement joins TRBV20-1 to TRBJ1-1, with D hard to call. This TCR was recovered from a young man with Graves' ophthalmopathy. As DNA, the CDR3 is TGCAGTGCCGACGGTTACACTGAAGCTTTCTTT. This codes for CSADGYTEAFF.